This T cell receptor beta chain was sequenced during a study of T-cell reconstitution after alpha-beta-depleted transplantation in children. Study-wide points: The study traced high day-60 TCRbeta diversity in some patients to surviving recipient T cells and thymic progenitors.

This clonotype was seen a few times. Its matching antigen is unknown. Unique molecular identifiers were built into the TCRbeta library. TCRdb redid the calling of the PCR reads with MiXCR, one entry per CDR3 protein. The sample yields 440,000 or so distinct CDR3 sequences, around 46% seen once. The CDR3 is 15 amino acids. V was pared by 2 bases and J by 0 bases, with 9 bases between. Germline V gives CDR1 SGHNT, CDR2 YENEEA. The rearrangement joins TRBV11-3 to TRBJ2-3; D is unresolved. Source: PBMCs, taken before TCRalphabeta/CD19-depleted stem cell transplant. This receptor was taken from a girl aged 2-10 years with aplastic anemia, due to receive a stem cell transplant. The CDR3 DNA sequence: TGTGCCAGCAGCTTACTACCAACTAGCACAGATACGCAGTATTTT. Protein: CASSLLPTSTDTQYF.